The rows below give T cell receptor beta chains drawn from one sample of a study of fetal regulatory T cell absence and autoimmunity. Sequencing was performed with immunoSEQ multiplex PCR; in TCRdb, only in-frame clones are kept and a portion is missing. The table lists around 100,000 clones, 72% of them singletons. Source material: pancreas tissue. The receptors derive from a male donor with IPEX syndrome. Each CDR3 is given with its conserved first and last residue. A D gene is named only where the DNA matches it firmly. Size tells how often a clone was seen (once, few, many) or the class of an expanded clone, and some rows leave it out.

J,D,V,size,CDR3,DNA
TRBJ2-7,-,TRBV10-3,-,CAISEAYEQYF,TGTGCCATCAGTGAGGCCTACGAGCAGTACTTC
TRBJ2-1,-,TRBV6-5,-,CASSYSRLKYNEQFF,TGTGCCAGCAGTTACTCACGCCTCAAGTACAATGAGCAGTTCTTC
TRBJ1-1,-,TRBV2,-,CASSDRTVNTEAFF,TGTGCCAGCAGTGATCGGACGGTGAACACTGAAGCTTTCTTT
TRBJ1-1,-,TRBV10-3,few,CAISEYRVMNTEAFF,TGTGCCATCAGTGAGTATCGAGTCATGAACACTGAAGCTTTCTTT
TRBJ2-7,TRBD1,TRBV9,-,CASSVGTGGEQYF,TGTGCCAGCAGCGTAGGGACAGGGGGCGAGCAGTACTTC
TRBJ1-2,-,TRBV5-4,-,CASSFPGRKYGYTF,TGTGCCAGCAGCTTCCCCGGACGGAAATATGGCTACACCTTC
TRBJ2-1,TRBD2,TRBV30,-,CAWTSGSYNEQFF,TGTGCCTGGACTAGCGGGTCCTACAATGAGCAGTTCTTC
TRBJ2-7,TRBD2,TRBV4-1,-,CASSQGNSGRAESYEQYF,TGCGCCAGCAGCCAAGGGAATAGCGGGAGGGCCGAATCCTACGAGCAGTACTTC
TRBJ2-4,-,TRBV15,-,CATSRGGGRTNIQYF,TGTGCCACCAGCAGAGGAGGGGGGAGGACCAACATTCAGTACTTC
TRBJ1-6,-,TRBV4-1,-,CASSQGISYNSPLHF,TGCGCCAGCAGCCAAGGGATCTCCTATAATTCACCCCTCCACTTT
TRBJ1-3,-,TRBV27,-,CASSSTGNGNTIYF,TGTGCCAGCAGTTCAACGGGAAATGGAAACACCATATATTTT
TRBJ2-1,TRBD2,TRBV27,-,CASSFWTSAYNEQFF,TGTGCCAGCAGTTTCTGGACTAGCGCCTACAATGAGCAGTTCTTC
TRBJ2-3,-,TRBV7-6,few,CASSLQVPADTQYF,TGTGCCAGCAGCTTACAAGTCCCAGCAGATACGCAGTATTTT
TRBJ1-1,-,TRBV6-1,-,CASRGQVVNTEAFF,TGTGCCAGCAGGGGACAAGTCGTGAACACTGAAGCTTTCTTT
TRBJ1-3,TRBD1,TRBV14,-,CASSHGTVAGNTIYF,TGTGCCAGCAGCCACGGGACAGTTGCAGGAAACACCATATATTTT
TRBJ2-1,-,TRBV6-1,-,CASRISVSSYNEQFF,TGTGCCAGCAGAATTAGCGTGAGCTCCTACAATGAGCAGTTCTTC
TRBJ2-3,-,TRBV5-1,-,CASSFSLRRTDTQYF,TGCGCCAGCAGCTTCTCATTGCGGCGCACAGATACGCAGTATTTT
TRBJ2-7,TRBD1,TRBV10-3,-,CAISDGTGGYEQYF,TGTGCCATCAGTGACGGGACAGGGGGCTACGAGCAGTACTTC
TRBJ1-1,TRBD1,TRBV7-8,-,CASRGQFRDTEAFF,TGTGCCAGCAGGGGACAGTTTAGAGACACTGAAGCTTTCTTT
TRBJ2-2,TRBD1,TRBV30,once,CAWVQGALGTGELFF,TGTGCCTGGGTACAGGGGGCGCTTGGCACCGGGGAGCTGTTTTTT
TRBJ1-1,-,TRBV10-3,once,CAISESGTEAFF,TGTGCCATCAGTGAGAGTGGCACTGAAGCTTTCTTT
TRBJ2-7,TRBD2,TRBV10-2,few,CASRVAGGANYEQYF,TGCGCCAGCAGAGTCGCCGGGGGGGCGAACTACGAGCAGTACTTC
TRBJ2-7,TRBD1,TRBV11-2,-,CASSSNRGPLVEQYF,TGTGCCAGCAGCTCCAACAGGGGCCCGTTAGTGGAGCAGTACTTC
TRBJ1-3,-,TRBV7-2,few,CASSLAALSSGNTIYF,TGTGCCAGCAGCTTAGCCGCTTTGAGCTCTGGAAACACCATATATTTT
TRBJ2-7,-,TRBV30,-,CAWSVQGRRSYEQYF,TGTGCCTGGAGTGTACAGGGGAGGCGCTCCTACGAGCAGTACTTC
TRBJ1-5,-,TRBV27,-,CASSLGALPNQPQHF,TGTGCCAGCAGTTTAGGGGCGTTACCTAATCAGCCCCAGCATTTT
TRBJ2-2,TRBD2,TRBV13,-,CASSFVAGGPDGELFF,TGTGCCAGCAGCTTCGTAGCGGGAGGGCCGGACGGGGAGCTGTTTTTT
TRBJ2-7,TRBD2,TRBV6-5,-,CASQMASGTYEQYF,TGTGCCAGCCAAATGGCTAGCGGCACCTACGAGCAGTACTTC
TRBJ1-2,TRBD1,TRBV5-1,few,CASSLDRGYGYTF,TGCGCCAGCAGCTTGGACAGGGGTTATGGCTACACCTTC
TRBJ2-1,-,TRBV25-1,-,CASSDLDYNEQFF,TGTGCCAGCAGTGATCTTGACTACAATGAGCAGTTCTTC